The clone carrying this TCR beta chain showed up many times. Its antigen is still unknown. Per the germline V gene, CDR1 is ENHRY and CDR2 is SYGVKD. The trim removed 0 bases at V and 6 bases at J, leaving 8 bases unmatched. The CDR3 loop spans 16 amino acids. For repertoire sequencing, the TCR beta CDR3 regions were amplified from RNA transcripts. HTBI primers were used in a first-round RT-PCR, which preceded a second-round multiplex PCR. TCRdb used MiXCR to reprocess the multiplex PCR reads, holding one entry per CDR3 protein. This repertoire shows about 700,000 distinct CDR3 sequences, roughly two fifths found once; its top ten account for around 40%. This sample stems from a study of Graves' ophthalmopathy and Graves' hyperthyroidism. Whole-study findings and limits: In blood, most expanded thyroid clonotypes above 0.001 frequency were also detected.

This TCR was recovered from an adult man with Graves' ophthalmopathy. The rearrangement uses TRBV10-3 and TRBJ2-7, with 10 positions matching TRBD1. The specimen was peripheral blood. CDR3 protein: CAISESTGGGISEQYF. The CDR3 bases are TGTGCCATCAGTGAGTCGACAGGGGGCGGAATCTCCGAGCAGTACTTC.